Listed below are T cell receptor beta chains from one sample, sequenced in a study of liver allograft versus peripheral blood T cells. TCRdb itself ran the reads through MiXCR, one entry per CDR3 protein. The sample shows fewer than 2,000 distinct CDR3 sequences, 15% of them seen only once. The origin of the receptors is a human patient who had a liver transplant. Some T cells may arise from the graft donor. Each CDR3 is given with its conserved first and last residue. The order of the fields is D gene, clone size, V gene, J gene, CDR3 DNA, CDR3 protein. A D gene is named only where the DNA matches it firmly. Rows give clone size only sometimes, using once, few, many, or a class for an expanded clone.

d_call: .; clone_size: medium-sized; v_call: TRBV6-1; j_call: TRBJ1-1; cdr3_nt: TGTGCCAGCAGTGAAGCCGGCGAGTGGGGCACTGAAGCTTTCTTT; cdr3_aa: CASSEAGEWGTEAFF
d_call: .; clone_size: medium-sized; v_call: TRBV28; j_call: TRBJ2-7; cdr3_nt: TGTGCCAGCAGTTCAAACTACGAGCAGTACTTC; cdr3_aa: CASSSNYEQYF
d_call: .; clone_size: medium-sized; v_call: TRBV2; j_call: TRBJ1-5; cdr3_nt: TGTGCCAGCAGTGCGAGGGACTTGGTGCCCCAGCATTTT; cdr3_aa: CASSARDLVPQHF
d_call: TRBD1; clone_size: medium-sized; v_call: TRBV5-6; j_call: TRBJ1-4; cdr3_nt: TGTGCCAGCAGCCCATCGACAGGGGCTAATGAAAAACTGTTTTTT; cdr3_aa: CASSPSTGANEKLFF
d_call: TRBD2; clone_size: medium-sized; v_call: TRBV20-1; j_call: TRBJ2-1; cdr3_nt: TGCAGTGCTCGACCCCCTAGCGGGGGATACAATGAGCAGTTCTTC; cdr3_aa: CSARPPSGGYNEQFF
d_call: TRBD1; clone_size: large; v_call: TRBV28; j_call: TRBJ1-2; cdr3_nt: TGTGCCAGCAGTCGGACAGGCCTTTATGGCTACACCTTC; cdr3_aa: CASSRTGLYGYTF
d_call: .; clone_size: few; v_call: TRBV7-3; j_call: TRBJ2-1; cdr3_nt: TGTGCCAGCAGCAGACAGTCCTACAATGAGCAGTTCTTC; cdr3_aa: CASSRQSYNEQFF
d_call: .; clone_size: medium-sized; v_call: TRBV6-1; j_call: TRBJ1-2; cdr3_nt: TGTGCCGGAGAGGGCCAGACCTTC; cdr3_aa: CAGEGQTF
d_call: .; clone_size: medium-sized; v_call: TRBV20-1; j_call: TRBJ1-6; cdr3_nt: TGCAGTGCTAGGTATAGGGCTGGATCACCCCTCCACTTT; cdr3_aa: CSARYRAGSPLHF
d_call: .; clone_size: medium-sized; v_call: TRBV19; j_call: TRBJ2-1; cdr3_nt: TGTGCCAGTAGTATCCCCAGAGGCAATGAGCAGTTCTTC; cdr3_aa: CASSIPRGNEQFF
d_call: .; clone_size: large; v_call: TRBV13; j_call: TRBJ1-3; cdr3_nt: TGTGCCAGCAGCTTAGACCCTTTAAACACCATATATTTT; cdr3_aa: CASSLDPLNTIYF
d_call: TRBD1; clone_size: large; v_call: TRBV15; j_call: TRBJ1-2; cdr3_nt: TGTGCCACCAGCAGACCGGACAGGGGGCCCTATGGCTACACCTTC; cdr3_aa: CATSRPDRGPYGYTF
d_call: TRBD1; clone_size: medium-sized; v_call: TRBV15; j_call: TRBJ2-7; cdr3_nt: TGTGCCACCAGCAGAGAGGCAGGGGGAAGGTACGAGCAGTACTTC; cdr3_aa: CATSREAGGRYEQYF
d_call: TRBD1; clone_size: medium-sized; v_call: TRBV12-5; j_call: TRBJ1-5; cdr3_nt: TGTGCTAGTGGCAGACAGGGTGGTTTCCAGCCCCAGCATTTT; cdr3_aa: CASGRQGGFQPQHF
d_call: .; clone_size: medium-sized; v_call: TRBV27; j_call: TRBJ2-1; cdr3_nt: TGTGCCAGCAGTTTATATTTCCTGGGGGGTTTGGACAATGAGCAGTTCTTC; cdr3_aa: CASSLYFLGGLDNEQFF
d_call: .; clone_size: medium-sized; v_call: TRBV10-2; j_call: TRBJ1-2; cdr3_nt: TGCGCCAGTTTCTCGCTTTCAGGGTTTAACTATGGCTACACCTTC; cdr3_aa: CASFSLSGFNYGYTF
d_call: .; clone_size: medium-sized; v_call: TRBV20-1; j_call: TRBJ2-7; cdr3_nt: TGCAGTGCTAGTTCTCGGGGTGTCTACGAGCAGTACTTC; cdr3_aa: CSASSRGVYEQYF
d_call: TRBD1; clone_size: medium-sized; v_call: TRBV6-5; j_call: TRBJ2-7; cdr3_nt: TGTGCCAGCAAGCCGGGACAGAGCTCCTACGAGCAGTACTTC; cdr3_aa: CASKPGQSSYEQYF
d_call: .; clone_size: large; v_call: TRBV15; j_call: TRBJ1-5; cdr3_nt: TGTGCCACCAGCAGAGTAGGAGGGGGCAATCAGCCCCAGCATTTT; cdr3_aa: CATSRVGGGNQPQHF
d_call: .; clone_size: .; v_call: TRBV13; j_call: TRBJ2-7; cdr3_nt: TGTGCCAGAAGCTTACGAGGTTACGAGCAGTACTTC; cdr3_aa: CARSLRGYEQYF
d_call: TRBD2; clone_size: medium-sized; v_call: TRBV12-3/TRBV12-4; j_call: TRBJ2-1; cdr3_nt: TGTGCCAGCAGTCCCGGACTAGCGGGAGGGGGAATTTACAATGAGCAGTTCTTC; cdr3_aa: CASSPGLAGGGIYNEQFF
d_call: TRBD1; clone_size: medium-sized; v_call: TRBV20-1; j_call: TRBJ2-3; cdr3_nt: TGCAGTGCTAGAGATCCACAGGGGAAGCCAGATACGCAGTATTTT; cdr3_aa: CSARDPQGKPDTQYF
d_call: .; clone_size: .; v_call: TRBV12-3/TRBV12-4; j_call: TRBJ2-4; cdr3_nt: TGTGCCAGCAGGTCGGTCCTATCAGCCAAAAACATTCAGTACTTC; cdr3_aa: CASRSVLSAKNIQYF
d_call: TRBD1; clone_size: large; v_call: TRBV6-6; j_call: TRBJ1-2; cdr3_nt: TGTGCCAGCAGTTACGGGGACAGCTATGGCTACACCTTC; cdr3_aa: CASSYGDSYGYTF
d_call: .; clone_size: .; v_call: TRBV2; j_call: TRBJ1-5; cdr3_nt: TGTGCCAGCAGGGGGGACTTGGGTTATCAGCCCCAGCATTTT; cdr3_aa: CASRGDLGYQPQHF
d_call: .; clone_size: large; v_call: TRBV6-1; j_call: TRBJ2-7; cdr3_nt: TGTGCCAGCAGTTTTAGCGCGGGCTCCTACGAGCAGTACTTC; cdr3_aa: CASSFSAGSYEQYF
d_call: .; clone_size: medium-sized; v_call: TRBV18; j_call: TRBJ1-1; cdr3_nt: TGTGCCAGCTCACCACTTGTAGGGGGCACTGAAGCTTTCTTT; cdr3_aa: CASSPLVGGTEAFF
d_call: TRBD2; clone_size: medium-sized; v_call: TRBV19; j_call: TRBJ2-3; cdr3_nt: TGTGCCAGTAGTATTACGGGAGGGACAGATACGCAGTATTTT; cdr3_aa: CASSITGGTDTQYF
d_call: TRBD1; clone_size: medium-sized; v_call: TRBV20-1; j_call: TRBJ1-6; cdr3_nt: TGCAGTGCTAGAGTAAACCAGGGACAGGGAAATTCACCCCTCCACTTT; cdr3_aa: CSARVNQGQGNSPLHF
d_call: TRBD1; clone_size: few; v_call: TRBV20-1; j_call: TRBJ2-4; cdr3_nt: TGCAGTGCTAGGGATAACACCGGGACAGGGATAGCCAAAAACATTCAGTACTTC; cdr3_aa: CSARDNTGTGIAKNIQYF
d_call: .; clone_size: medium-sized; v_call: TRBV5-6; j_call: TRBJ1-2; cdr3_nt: TGTGCCAGCAGCTTGGTAGGCCAGGGGCAATTATATGGCTACACCTTC; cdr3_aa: CASSLVGQGQLYGYTF
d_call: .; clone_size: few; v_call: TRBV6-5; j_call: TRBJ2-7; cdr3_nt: TGTGCCAGCAGTTACTTGGGTACAGGGCCCCTAGGGGAGCAGTACTTC; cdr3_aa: CASSYLGTGPLGEQYF
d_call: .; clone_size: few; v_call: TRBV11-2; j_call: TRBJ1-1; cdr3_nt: TGTGCCAGCAGCCAAGGGGAATTGCACGAAGCTTTCTTT; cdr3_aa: CASSQGELHEAFF
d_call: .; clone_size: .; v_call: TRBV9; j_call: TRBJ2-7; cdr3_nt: TGTGCCAGCGGCGTAGGGGCTGGCCACTACGAGCAGTACTTC; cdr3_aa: CASGVGAGHYEQYF
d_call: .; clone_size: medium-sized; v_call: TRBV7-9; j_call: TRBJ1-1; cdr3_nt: TGTGCCAGCAGCTTCGTGGGTAGCACTGAAGCTTTCTTT; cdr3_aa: CASSFVGSTEAFF
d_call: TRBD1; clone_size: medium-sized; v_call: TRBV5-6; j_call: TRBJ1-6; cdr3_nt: TGTGCCAGCAGCTCCCGGGACAGGGACTGGTCACCCCTCCACTTT; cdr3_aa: CASSSRDRDWSPLHF
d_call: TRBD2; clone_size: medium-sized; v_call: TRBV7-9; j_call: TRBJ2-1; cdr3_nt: TGTGCCAGCATCCTATTGGCGACTAGCGGGGGGAACGGTGAGCAGTTCTTC; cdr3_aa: CASILLATSGGNGEQFF
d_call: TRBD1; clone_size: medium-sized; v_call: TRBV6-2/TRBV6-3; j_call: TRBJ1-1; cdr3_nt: TGTGCCAGCAATTACGACAGGGGAAACACTGAAGCTTTCTTT; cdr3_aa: CASNYDRGNTEAFF
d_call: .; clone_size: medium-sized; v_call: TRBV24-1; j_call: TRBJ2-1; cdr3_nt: TGTGCCGCCAGCGGCGGGACAGTATACAATGAGCAGTTCTTC; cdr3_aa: CAASGGTVYNEQFF
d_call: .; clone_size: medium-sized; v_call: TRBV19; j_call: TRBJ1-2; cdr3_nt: TGTGCCAGTATGAGGACAGCGGCCTATGGCTACACCTTC; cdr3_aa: CASMRTAAYGYTF
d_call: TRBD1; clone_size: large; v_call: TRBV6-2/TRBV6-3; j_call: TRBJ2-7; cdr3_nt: TGTGCCAGCAGCTCTTACCCCCGCCGACAGGGTCTAAATTACGAGCAGTACTTC; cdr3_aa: CASSSYPRRQGLNYEQYF
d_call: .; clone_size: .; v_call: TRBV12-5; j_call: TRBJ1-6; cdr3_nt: TGTGCTAGTGGTTTAACGGGACTGTATAATTCACCCCTCCACTTT; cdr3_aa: CASGLTGLYNSPLHF
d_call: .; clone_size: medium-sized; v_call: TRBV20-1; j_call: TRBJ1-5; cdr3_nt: TGCAGTGCTAGGGCCCCAGGGTATCAGCCCCAGCATTTT; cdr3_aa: CSARAPGYQPQHF
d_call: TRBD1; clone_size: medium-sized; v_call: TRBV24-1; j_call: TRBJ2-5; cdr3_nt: TGTGCCACCAGTGATTCTGGGACAGGGGGGTACCAAGAGACCCAGTACTTC; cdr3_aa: CATSDSGTGGYQETQYF
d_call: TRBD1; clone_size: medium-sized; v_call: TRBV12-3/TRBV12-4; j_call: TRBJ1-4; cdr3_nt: TGTGCCAGCACACGGGACAGGGATTATGAAAAACTGTTTTTT; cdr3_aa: CASTRDRDYEKLFF
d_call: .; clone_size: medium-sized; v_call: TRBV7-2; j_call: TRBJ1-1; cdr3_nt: TGTGCCAGCAGCTTCCAGGGGAACACTGAAGCTTTCTTT; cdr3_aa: CASSFQGNTEAFF
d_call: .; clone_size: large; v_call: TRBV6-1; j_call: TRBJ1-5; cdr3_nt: TGTGCCAGCAGTTACAGGGAGAGGGCTGGCAATCAGCCCCAGCATTTT; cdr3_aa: CASSYRERAGNQPQHF
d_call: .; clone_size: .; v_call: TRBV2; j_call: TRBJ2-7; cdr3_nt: TGTGCCAGCAGTGATGAGACCGCGCTCGAGCAGTACTTC; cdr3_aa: CASSDETALEQYF
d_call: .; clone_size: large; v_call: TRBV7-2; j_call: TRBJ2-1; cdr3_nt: TGTGCCAGCAGCTTACAGGGGCCCTTCCTAAATGAGCAGTTCTTC; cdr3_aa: CASSLQGPFLNEQFF
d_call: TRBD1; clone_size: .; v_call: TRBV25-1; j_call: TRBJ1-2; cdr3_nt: TGTGCCAGCCGGGTTGGACAGGGGAATGGCTACACCTTC; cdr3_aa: CASRVGQGNGYTF
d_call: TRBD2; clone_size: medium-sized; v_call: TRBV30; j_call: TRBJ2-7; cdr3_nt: TGTGCCTGGAGTGTGGGACTAGCGGGAGTGGGCGAGCAGTACTTC; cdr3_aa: CAWSVGLAGVGEQYF
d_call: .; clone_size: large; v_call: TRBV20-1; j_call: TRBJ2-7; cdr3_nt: TGCAGTGCCGTCAAGCTTAAGGCTCGAGGCTACGAGCAGTACTTC; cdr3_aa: CSAVKLKARGYEQYF
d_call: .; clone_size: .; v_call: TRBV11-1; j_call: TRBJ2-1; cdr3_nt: TGTGCCAGCAGCTTCAACAATGAGCAGTTCTTC; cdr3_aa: CASSFNNEQFF
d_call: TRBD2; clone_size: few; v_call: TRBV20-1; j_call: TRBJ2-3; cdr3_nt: TGCAGTGCTACTTCCAACCCTAGCGGGAGGGCAGATACGCAGTATTTT; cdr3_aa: CSATSNPSGRADTQYF